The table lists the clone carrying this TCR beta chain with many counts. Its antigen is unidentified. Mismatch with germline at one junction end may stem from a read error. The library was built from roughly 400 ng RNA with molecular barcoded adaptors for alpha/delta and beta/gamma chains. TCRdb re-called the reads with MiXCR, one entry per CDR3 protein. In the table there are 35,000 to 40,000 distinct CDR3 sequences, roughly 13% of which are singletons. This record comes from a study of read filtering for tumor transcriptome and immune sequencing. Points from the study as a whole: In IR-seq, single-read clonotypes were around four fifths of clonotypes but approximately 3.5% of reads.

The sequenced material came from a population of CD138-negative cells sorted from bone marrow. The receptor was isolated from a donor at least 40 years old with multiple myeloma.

DNA for the CDR3: TGTGCTAGTGGCCTGCCGGGACTAGGAGAGGTCTTC. Translation gives CASGLPGLGEVF. The chain is built from TRBV12-5 and TRBJ2-1; TRBD2 matches 8 bases. There are 12 residues in the CDR3. The V gene's germline CDR1 is LGHNT and CDR2 FRNRAP.